Presented here are 21 T cell receptor beta chains from one specimen sequenced in a study of blood T cell repertoires in COVID-19. Measured with immunoSEQ multiplex PCR; TCRdb has only the in-frame clones, and not every one. The repertoire has about 400,000 clones, roughly 90% of them found once; the top ten carry 1.7%. Sequenced: PBMCs or T cells enriched from blood (not recorded which). The receptor source for this set is a woman between 25 and 40 years old who had recovered from COVID-19.

The chain carries TRBV5-5 and TRBJ1-2; 7 bases align to TRBD1. With 4 bases clipped from V and 12 bases from J, the junction kept 12 bases outside the gene matches. This CDR3 is built from 13 residues. Looked up from germline, CDR1 is SGHKS and CDR2 is YYEKEE (reference sequence). The CDR3 DNA sequence: TGTGCCAGCAGCCTAGACAGGGTAGTCGTACACACCTTC. It yields the protein CASSLDRVVVHTF.

V is TRBV5-5 and J is TRBJ2-1, with TRBD2 identical over 10 bases. Per the germline V gene, CDR1 is SGHKS and CDR2 is YYEKEE (reference sequence). The trim removed 4 bases at V and 0 bases at J, leaving 7 bases unmatched. The CDR3 consists of 17 residues. The CDR3 is CASSPWTSGGSYNEQFF. The CDR3, as DNA: TGTGCCAGCAGCCCATGGACTAGCGGCGGCTCCTACAATGAGCAGTTCTTC.

This chain links TRBV7-8 with TRBJ1-5; a possible D gene is TRBD1 (5 bases). This CDR3 spans 16 amino acids. Deletions cut 5 bases from V and 8 bases from J, with 22 bases between. Germline loops: CDR1 SGHVS, CDR2 FQNEAQ. The CDR3 DNA follows: TGTGCCAGCAGCGTAGATACAGGCCTATATTTTGAGCCCCAGCATTTT. This codes for CASSVDTGLYFEPQHF.

The chain uses TRBV5-1 and TRBJ2-7; perhaps TRBD1 as D (5 bases). V was shortened by 0 bases and J by 7 bases, with 17 bases between the two germline ends. The CDR3 has 15 amino acids. Germline CDR1 SGHRS, CDR2 YFSETQ. The CDR3 region is CASSLDAAGMQEQYF. CDR3 bases: TGCGCCAGCAGCTTGGATGCGGCAGGGATGCAAGAGCAGTACTTC.

In this sample, this clone turned up a few times. Other DNA sequences in the same sample also yield this CDR3. The chain uses TRBV4-1 and TRBJ1-2; D ambiguous. Trimming removed 0 bases from V and 4 bases from J, with 9 bases in between. Germline CDR1 is MGHRA and CDR2 is YSYEKL. This CDR3 is 14 amino acids long. CDR3 protein: CASSQDGSLYGYTF. The DNA for the CDR3 is TGCGCCAGCAGCCAAGATGGGAGCCTCTATGGCTACACCTTC.

This clone was seen only once. This chain links TRBV10-3 with TRBJ1-5; perhaps TRBD1 as D (5 bases). The CDR3 sequence is 15 residues long. Trimming cost V 4 bases and J 6 bases, with 16 bases left between them. The V gene's germline CDR1 is ENHRY and CDR2 SYGVKD. In nucleotides, the CDR3 is TGTGCCATCAGTGCGGGGCAGGGAGGGAGTCAGCCCCAGCATTTT. Residues: CAISAGQGGSQPQHF.

The chain employs TRBV10-2 and TRBJ1-5, with TRBD1 identical over 7 bases. V lost 5 bases to trimming and J lost 7 bases; unmatched junction nucleotides: 5. Germline values: CDR1 WSHSY, CDR2 SAAADI. This CDR3 spans 13 amino acids. The CDR3 sequence is CASSSGGRQPQHF. The CDR3 DNA reads TGCGCCAGCAGTTCAGGGGGGAGGCAGCCCCAGCATTTT.

The chain combines TRBV4-3 with TRBJ2-7; TRBD1 aligns across 7 bases. This CDR3 has 16 residues. With 1 base clipped from V and 5 bases from J, the junction kept 11 bases outside the gene matches. Germline assignment: CDR1 LGHNA and CDR2 YSLEER. The chain's CDR3 is CASSQGPTKGANEQYF. The CDR3 DNA reads TGCGCCAGCAGCCAAGGGCCTACTAAGGGGGCTAACGAGCAGTACTTC.

The chain uses TRBV27 and TRBJ2-3, with 7 bases lining up with TRBD2. This CDR3 spans 16 amino acids. CDR1 is MNHEY and CDR2 is SMNVEV in the germline V gene (reference sequence). The junction had 8 bases not matched to a gene; V was cut back by 5 bases and J by 0 bases. The CDR3 sequence: CASSLFGGESTDTQYF. DNA of the CDR3: TGTGCCAGCAGTCTCTTTGGGGGGGAGAGCACAGATACGCAGTATTTT.

The chain links TRBV7-2 to TRBJ1-3; 10 nucleotides match TRBD1. The junction had 12 bases not matched to a gene; V was cut back by 6 bases and J by 4 bases. Germline V CDR1 and CDR2: SGHTA, FQGNSA. The length of the CDR3 is 17 residues. This chain's CDR3 is CASRRQTGTGVGNTIYF. In DNA, the CDR3 is TGTGCCAGCAGGCGTCAGACCGGGACAGGGGTCGGAAACACCATATATTTT. The entire variable domain, with the rest obtained from reference TRBV7-2 and TRBJ1-3, is as follows: GAGVSQSPSNKVTEKGKDVELRCDPISGHTALYWYRQSLGQGLEFLIYFQGNSAPDKSGLPSDRFSAERTGGSVSTLTIQRTQQEDSAVYLCASRRQTGTGVGNTIYFGEGSWLTVV.

CDR3 in amino acids: CAIRDTGTGGAADPYF. In nucleotides, the CDR3 is TGTGCCATCAGAGATACCGGGACAGGGGGCGCCGCGGACCCGTATTTT. The chain employs TRBV10-3 and TRBJ2-3; 12 nucleotides match TRBD1. Looked up from germline, CDR1 is ENHRY and CDR2 is SYGVKD. Trimming cost V 6 bases and J 14 bases; bases outside gene matches: 18. This CDR3 comprises 16 residues.

The genes are TRBV25-1 and TRBJ2-7; weak D call: TRBD1 (6 bases). Per the germline V gene, CDR1 is MGHDK and CDR2 is SYGVNS. V was clipped by 4 bases and J by 2 bases, with 15 bases between them. The CDR3 runs to 15 residues. The CDR3 spells CASSALGNRAYEQYF. The CDR3 nucleotides read TGTGCCAGCAGTGCCCTTGGAAACAGGGCCTACGAGCAGTACTTC.

CDR3 nucleotides: TGTGCCAGCAGTTTCGGACAGTCCCAAGAGACCCAGTACTTC. Protein product: CASSFGQSQETQYF. V usage is TRBV28 and J usage is TRBJ2-5; possible D gene TRBD1, 6 bases. CDR1 MDHEN and CDR2 SYDVKM come from the germline V gene. This CDR3 has 14 residues. V was cut by 3 bases and J by 1 base, with 9 bases left in between.

The table lists this clone with a count of one. CDR3 amino acids: CASRDQGDYGYTF. DNA of the CDR3: TGTGCCAGCAGAGACCAGGGGGACTATGGCTACACCTTC. This chain uses TRBV12-3 or TRBV12-4 with TRBJ1-2; 7 nucleotides line up with TRBD1. Trimming cost V 6 bases and J 3 bases; bases outside gene matches: 4. There are 13 residues in the CDR3.

For the CDR3, the DNA is TGTGCCAGCAGCCTCGACAGGGGGTCCTTAGAGACCCAGTACTTC. This gives the protein CASSLDRGSLETQYF. The chain joins TRBV5-4 to TRBJ2-5; 9 nucleotides agree with TRBD1. The germline gives CDR1 SGHNT, CDR2 YYREEE (reference sequence). The CDR3 extends over 15 amino acids. J gave up 4 bases and V 4 bases, and 8 bases lay outside the gene matches.

J is TRBJ2-2 and V is TRBV6-2 or TRBV6-3, with D hard to call. V lost 7 bases and J 0 bases, leaving 15 bases between the germline ends. CDR1 is MNHEY and CDR2 is SVGEGT in the germline V gene. There are 16 residues in the CDR3. As DNA, the CDR3 is TGTGCCAGCACCCCCCGAACTTACGCGAACACCGGGGAGCTGTTTTTT. It translates to CASTPRTYANTGELFF.

The gene calls are TRBV18 and TRBJ1-1; possibly TRBD1 for D (5 bases). This CDR3 has 14 residues. The V gene lost 8 bases and the J gene lost 3 bases, with 16 bases spanning the gap. Per the germline V gene, CDR1 is KGHSH and CDR2 is LQKENI. The CDR3 spells CASQKGITDTEAFF. In DNA, the CDR3 is TGTGCCAGCCAAAAGGGGATTACCGACACTGAAGCTTTCTTT.

The rearrangement joins TRBV5-1 to TRBJ2-5, with 15 bases fitting TRBD2. The trim removed 4 bases at V and 4 bases at J, leaving 5 bases unmatched. The CDR3 is 16 residues long. Looked up from germline, CDR1 is SGHRS and CDR2 is YFSETQ. The CDR3 protein is CASSIPGLAGGETQYF. CDR3 DNA: TGCGCCAGCAGCATACCGGGACTAGCGGGAGGAGAGACCCAGTACTTC.

This chain connects TRBV9 to TRBJ1-2; D gene ambiguous. Trimming pared 0 bases from V and 2 bases from J, leaving 11 bases between. Germline assignment: CDR1 SGDLS and CDR2 YYNGEE. The CDR3 runs 15 residues. The CDR3, as DNA: TGTGCCAGCAGCGTAGACGAAACGACAAACTATGGCTACACCTTC. Its translation is CASSVDETTNYGYTF.

V usage is TRBV19 and J usage is TRBJ1-4; 8 bases align to TRBD1. Germline V CDR1 and CDR2: LNHDA, SQIVND (reference sequence). The CDR3 is 21 residues long. Trimming took 7 bases from V and 0 from J; bases not matched to a gene: 22. In nucleotides, the CDR3 is TGTGCCAGTACCCCGGGTTGGACAGGGCTACAGGGAAGGGCAACTAATGAAAAACTGTTTTTT. Encoded protein: CASTPGWTGLQGRATNEKLFF.

The chain has TRBV5-1 and TRBJ2-3, with D maybe TRBD2 (6 bases). Trimming left V 5 bases short and J 1 base short, with 17 bases between. Germline-derived CDR1 and CDR2 are SGHRS and YFSETQ. This CDR3 region has 16 residues. CDR3: CASSGLGTPRTDTQYF. The DNA of the CDR3 is TGCGCCAGCAGTGGCCTCGGGACTCCCCGCACAGATACGCAGTATTTT.